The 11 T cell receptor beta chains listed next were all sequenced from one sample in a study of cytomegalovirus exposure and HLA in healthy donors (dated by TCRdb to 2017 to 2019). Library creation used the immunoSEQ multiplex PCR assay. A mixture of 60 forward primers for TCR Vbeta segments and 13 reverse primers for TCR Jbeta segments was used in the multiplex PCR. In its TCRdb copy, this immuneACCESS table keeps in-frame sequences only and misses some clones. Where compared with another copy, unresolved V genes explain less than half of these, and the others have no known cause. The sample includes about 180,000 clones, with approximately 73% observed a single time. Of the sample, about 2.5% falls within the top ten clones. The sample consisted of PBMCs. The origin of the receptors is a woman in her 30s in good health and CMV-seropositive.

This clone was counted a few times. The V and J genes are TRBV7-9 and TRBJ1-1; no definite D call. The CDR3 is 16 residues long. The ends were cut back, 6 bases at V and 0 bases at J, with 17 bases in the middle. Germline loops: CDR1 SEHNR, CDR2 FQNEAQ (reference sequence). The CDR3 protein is CASSQGHGVLNTEAFF. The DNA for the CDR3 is TGTGCCAGCAGTCAAGGGCACGGGGTGCTGAACACTGAAGCTTTCTTT.

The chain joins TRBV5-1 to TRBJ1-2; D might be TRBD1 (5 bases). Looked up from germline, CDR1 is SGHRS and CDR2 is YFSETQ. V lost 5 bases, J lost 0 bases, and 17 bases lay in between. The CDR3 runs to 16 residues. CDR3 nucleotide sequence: TGCGCCAGCAGGTCAAGGGGCGTAACATCTAACTATGGCTACACCTTC. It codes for CASRSRGVTSNYGYTF.

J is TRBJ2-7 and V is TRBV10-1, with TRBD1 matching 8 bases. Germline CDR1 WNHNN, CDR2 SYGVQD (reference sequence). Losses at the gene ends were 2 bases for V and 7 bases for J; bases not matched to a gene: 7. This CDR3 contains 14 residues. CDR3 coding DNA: TGCGCCAGCAGTGAGAGTCAGGGGGCGGGTGAGCAGTACTTC. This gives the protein CASSESQGAGEQYF.

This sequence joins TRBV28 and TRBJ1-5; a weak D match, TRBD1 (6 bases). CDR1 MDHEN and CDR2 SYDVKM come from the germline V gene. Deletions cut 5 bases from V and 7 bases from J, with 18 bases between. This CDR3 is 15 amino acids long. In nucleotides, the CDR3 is TGTGCCAGCAGTCCGCCGGGGGGCCGAGGGCAGCCCCAGCATTTT. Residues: CASSPPGGRGQPQHF. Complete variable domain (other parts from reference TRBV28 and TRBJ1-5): DVKVTQSSRYLVKRTGEKVFLECVQDMDHENMFWYRQDPGLGLRLIYFSYDVKMKEKGDIPEGYSVSREKKERFSLILESASTNQTSMYLCASSPPGGRGQPQHFGDGTRLSIL.

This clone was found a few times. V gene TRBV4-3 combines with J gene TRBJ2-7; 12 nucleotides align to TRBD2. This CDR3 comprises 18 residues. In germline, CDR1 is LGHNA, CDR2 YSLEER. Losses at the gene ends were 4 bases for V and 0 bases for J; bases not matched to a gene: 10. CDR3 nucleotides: TGCGCCAGCAGCCTGGAGACTAGCGGGGGCGTCCTCTCCTACGAGCAGTACTTC. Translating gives CASSLETSGGVLSYEQYF.

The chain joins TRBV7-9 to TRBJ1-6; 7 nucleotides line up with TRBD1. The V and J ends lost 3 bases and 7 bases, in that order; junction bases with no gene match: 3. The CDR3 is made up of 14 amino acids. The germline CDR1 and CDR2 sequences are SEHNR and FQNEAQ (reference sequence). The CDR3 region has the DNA TGTGCCAGCAGCTTGGGGACAGAAAATTCACCCCTCCACTTT. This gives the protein CASSLGTENSPLHF.

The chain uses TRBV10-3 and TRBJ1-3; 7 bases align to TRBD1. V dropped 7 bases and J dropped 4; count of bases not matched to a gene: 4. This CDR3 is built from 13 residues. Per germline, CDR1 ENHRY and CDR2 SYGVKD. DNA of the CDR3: TGTGCCATCAACGACAGGGAGGGAAACACCATATATTTT. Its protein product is CAINDREGNTIYF.

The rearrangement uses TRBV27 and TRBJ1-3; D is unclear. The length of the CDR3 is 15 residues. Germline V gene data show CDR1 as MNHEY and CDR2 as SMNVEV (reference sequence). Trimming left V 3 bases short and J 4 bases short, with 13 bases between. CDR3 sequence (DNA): TGTGCCAGCAGTTTGGAGGGTGGCTTGGGAAACACCATATATTTT. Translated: CASSLEGGLGNTIYF.

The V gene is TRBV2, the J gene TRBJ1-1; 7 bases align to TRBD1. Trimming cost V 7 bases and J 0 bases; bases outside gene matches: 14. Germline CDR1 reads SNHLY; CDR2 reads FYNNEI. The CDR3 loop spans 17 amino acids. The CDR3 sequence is CASILRTGRFMNTEAFF. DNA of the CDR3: TGTGCCAGCATATTGCGGACAGGACGCTTCATGAACACTGAAGCTTTCTTT.

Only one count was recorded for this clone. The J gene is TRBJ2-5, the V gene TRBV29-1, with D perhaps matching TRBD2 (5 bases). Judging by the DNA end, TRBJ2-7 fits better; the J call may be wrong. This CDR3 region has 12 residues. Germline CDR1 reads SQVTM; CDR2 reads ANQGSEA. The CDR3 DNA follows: TGCAGCGCTCCGGGAAGGGAACACGAGCAGTACTTC. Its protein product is CSAPGREHEQYF.

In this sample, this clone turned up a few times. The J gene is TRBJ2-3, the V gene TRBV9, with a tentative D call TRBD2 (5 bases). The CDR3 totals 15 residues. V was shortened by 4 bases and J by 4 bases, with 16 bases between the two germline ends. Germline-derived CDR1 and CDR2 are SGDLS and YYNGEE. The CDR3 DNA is TGTGCCAGCAGCACCCGGTTAGTGGGAGCAGATACGCAGTATTTT. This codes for CASSTRLVGADTQYF.